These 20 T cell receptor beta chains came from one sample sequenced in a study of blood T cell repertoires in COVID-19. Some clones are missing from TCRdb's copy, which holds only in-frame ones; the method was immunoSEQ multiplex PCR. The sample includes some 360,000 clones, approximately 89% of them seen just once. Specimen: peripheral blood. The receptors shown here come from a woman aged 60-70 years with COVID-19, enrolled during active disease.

CDR3 region: CASSIYRGLGSGANVLTF. In DNA, the CDR3 is TGTGCCAGCAGCATTTACAGGGGGCTAGGCTCTGGGGCCAACGTCCTGACTTTC. The V call is TRBV5-6, the J call TRBJ2-6; 9 bases line up with TRBD1. V shed 4 bases, J shed 0 bases, and the junction held 8 bases outside the gene matches. The CDR3 runs 18 residues. Germline values: CDR1 SGHDT, CDR2 YYEEEE.

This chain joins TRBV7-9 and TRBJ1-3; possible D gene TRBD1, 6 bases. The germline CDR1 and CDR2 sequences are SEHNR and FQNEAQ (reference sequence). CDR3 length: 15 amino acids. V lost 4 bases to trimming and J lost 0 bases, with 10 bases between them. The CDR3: CASSSDSRSGNTIYF. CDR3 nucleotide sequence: TGTGCCAGCAGCTCGGACAGTCGCTCTGGAAACACCATATATTTT.

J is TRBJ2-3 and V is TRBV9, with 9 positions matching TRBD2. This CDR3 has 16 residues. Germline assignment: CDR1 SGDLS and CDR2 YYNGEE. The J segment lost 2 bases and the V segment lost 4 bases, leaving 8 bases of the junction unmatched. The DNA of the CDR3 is TGTGCCAGCAGCCTGAGCGGGGGGTCTATCACAGATACGCAGTATTTT. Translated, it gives CASSLSGGSITDTQYF.

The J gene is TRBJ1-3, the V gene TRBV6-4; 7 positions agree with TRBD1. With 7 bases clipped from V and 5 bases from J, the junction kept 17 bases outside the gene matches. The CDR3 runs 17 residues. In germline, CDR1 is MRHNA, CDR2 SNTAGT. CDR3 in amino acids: CASTKWPQQGTRNTIYF. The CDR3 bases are TGTGCCAGCACAAAATGGCCCCAACAGGGGACTCGAAACACCATATATTTT.

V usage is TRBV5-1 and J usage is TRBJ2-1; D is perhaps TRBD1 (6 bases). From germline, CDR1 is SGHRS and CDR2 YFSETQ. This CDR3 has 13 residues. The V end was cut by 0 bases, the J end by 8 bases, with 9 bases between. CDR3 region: CASSLDRVYEQFF. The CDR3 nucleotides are TGCGCCAGCAGCTTGGACAGGGTCTATGAGCAGTTCTTC.

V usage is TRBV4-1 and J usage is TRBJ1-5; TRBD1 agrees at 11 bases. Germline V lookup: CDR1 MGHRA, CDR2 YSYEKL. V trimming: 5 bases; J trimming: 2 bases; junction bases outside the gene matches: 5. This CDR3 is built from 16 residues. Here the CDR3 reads CASSSPGQGGNQPQHF. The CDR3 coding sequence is TGCGCCAGCAGCTCCCCGGGACAGGGGGGCAATCAGCCCCAGCATTTT.

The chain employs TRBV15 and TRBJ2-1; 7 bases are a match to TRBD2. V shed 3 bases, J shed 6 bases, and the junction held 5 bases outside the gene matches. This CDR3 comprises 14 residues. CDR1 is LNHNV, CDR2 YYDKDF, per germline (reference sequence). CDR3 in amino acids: CATSSGLESNEQFF. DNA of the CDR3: TGTGCCACCAGCAGCGGACTAGAGAGCAATGAGCAGTTCTTC.

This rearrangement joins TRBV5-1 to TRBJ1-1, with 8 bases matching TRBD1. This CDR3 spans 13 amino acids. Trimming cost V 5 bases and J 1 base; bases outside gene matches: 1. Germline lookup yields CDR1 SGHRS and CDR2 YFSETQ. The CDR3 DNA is TGCGCCAGCAGGGGACAGGCGAACACTGAAGCTTTCTTT. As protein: CASRGQANTEAFF.

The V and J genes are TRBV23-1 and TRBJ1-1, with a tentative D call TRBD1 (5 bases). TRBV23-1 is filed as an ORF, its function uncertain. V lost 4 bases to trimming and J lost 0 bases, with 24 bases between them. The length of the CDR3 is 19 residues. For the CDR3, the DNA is TGCGCCAGCAGTCCAGAAACGGGCCCCCAAGGACACATGAACACTGAAGCTTTCTTT. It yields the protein CASSPETGPQGHMNTEAFF.

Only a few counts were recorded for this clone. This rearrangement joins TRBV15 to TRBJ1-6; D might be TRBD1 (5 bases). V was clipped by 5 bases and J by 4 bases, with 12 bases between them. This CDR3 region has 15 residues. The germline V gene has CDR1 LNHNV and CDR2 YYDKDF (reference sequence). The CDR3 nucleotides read TGTGCCACCAGCCGGTGGGGGGAGTATAATTCACCCCTCCACTTT. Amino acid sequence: CATSRWGEYNSPLHF.

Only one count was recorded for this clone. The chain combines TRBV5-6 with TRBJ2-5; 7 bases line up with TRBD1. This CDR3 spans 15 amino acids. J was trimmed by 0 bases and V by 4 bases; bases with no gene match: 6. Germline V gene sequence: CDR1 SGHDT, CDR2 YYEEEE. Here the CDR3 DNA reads TGTGCCAGCAGCGGGGAACAGGGGAACCAAGAGACCCAGTACTTC. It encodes CASSGEQGNQETQYF.

In DNA, the CDR3 is TGTGCCAGCAGCTTGGCAGGTGACGGCTACGAGCAGTACTTC. Translation gives CASSLAGDGYEQYF. The chain carries TRBV5-5 and TRBJ2-7; no definite D call. This CDR3 has 14 residues. Trimming stripped 0 bases from V and 3 bases from J, with 10 bases between. CDR1 is SGHKS, CDR2 YYEKEE, per germline (reference sequence).

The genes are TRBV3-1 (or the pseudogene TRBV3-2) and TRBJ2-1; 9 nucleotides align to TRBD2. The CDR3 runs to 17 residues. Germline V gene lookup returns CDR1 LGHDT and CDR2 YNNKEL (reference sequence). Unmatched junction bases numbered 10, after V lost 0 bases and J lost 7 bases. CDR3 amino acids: CASSQDLRRGGKNEQFF. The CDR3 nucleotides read TGTGCCAGCAGCCAAGATCTTCGGCGGGGGGGGAAAAATGAGCAGTTCTTC.

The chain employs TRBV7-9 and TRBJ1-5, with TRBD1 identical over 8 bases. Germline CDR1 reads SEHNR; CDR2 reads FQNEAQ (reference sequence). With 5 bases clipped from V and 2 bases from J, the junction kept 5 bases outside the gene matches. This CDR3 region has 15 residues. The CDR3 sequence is CASSRGTGGNQPQHF. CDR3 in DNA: TGTGCCAGCAGCCGAGGGACAGGTGGCAATCAGCCCCAGCATTTT.

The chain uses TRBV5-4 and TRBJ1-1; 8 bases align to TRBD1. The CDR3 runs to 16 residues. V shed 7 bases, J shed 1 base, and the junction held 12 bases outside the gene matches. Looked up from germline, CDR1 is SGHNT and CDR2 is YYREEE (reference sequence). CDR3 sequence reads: CASLPTGGQGNTEAFF. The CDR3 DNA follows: TGTGCCAGCCTCCCGACGGGAGGACAGGGGAACACTGAAGCTTTCTTT.

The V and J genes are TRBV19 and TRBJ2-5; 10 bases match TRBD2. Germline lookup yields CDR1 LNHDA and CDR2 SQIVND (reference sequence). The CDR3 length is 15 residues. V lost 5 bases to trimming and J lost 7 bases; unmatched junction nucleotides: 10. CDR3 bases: TGTGCCAGTAGTGCGTCGGCTAGCGGGGGTGGGACCCAGTACTTC. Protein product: CASSASASGGGTQYF.

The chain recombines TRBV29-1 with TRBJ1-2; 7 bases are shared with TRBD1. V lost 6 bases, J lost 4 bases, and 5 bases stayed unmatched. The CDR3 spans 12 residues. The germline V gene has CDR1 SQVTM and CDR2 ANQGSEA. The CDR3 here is CSVAQGLYGYTF. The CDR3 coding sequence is TGCAGCGTGGCACAGGGGCTCTATGGCTACACCTTC.

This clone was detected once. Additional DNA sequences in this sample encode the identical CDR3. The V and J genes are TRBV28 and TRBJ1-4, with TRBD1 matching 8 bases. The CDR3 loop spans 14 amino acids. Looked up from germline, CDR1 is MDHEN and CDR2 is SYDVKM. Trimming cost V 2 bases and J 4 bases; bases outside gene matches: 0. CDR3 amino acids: CASSLGQGNEKLFF. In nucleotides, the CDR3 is TGTGCCAGCAGTTTAGGACAGGGTAATGAAAAACTGTTTTTT.

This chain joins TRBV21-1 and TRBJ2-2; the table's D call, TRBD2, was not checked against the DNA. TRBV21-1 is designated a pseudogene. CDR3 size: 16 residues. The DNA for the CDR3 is TGTGCCAGCAGCAATCGGGAGGAGGCTCGTTCCGGGGAGCTGTTTTTT. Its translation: CASSNREEARSGELFF.

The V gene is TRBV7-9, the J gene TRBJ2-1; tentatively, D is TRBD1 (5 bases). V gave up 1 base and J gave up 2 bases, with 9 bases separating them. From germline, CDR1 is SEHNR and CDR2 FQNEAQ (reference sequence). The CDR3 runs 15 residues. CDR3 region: CASSLGQGTYNEQFF. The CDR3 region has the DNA TGTGCCAGCAGCTTAGGGCAGGGCACCTACAATGAGCAGTTCTTC.